Listed here are 27 T cell receptor beta chains from one sample, sequenced in a study of cytomegalovirus exposure and HLA in healthy donors. The primer mix had 60 Vbeta and 13 Jbeta primers. The method was immunoSEQ multiplex PCR; TCRdb's version includes in-frame clones alone and lacks a portion of them. The sample has around 160,000 clones, under 85% seen once. The sequenced sample was PBMCs. These receptors came from a middle-aged woman in good health and CMV-seropositive.

This clone has only a few counts. The rearrangement uses TRBV5-6 and TRBJ2-7, with 12 bases aligning to TRBD1. Germline V lookup: CDR1 SGHDT, CDR2 YYEEEE. Losses at the gene ends were 1 base for V and 4 bases for J; bases not matched to a gene: 3. This CDR3 is built from 15 residues. The CDR3, as DNA: TGTGCCAGCAGCTTGAGGGACAGGGGGCTATACGAGCAGTACTTC. Amino acid sequence: CASSLRDRGLYEQYF.

DNA for the CDR3: TGTGCCAGCAGTGAAGCCCCGGGAGGGAAGACCCAGTACTTC. Translating it yields CASSEAPGGKTQYF. The J gene is TRBJ2-5, the V gene TRBV2, with TRBD2 identical over 8 bases. In germline, CDR1 is SNHLY, CDR2 FYNNEI. After removal of 0 bases from V and 6 bases from J, the junction contained 3 bases not matched to a gene. This CDR3 region has 14 residues. The full variable domain, in which reference TRBV2 and TRBJ2-5 provide the parts outside the CDR3, is EPEVTQTPSHQVTQMGQEVILRCVPISNHLYFYWYRQILGQKVEFLVSFYNNEISEKSEIFDDQFSVERPDGSNFTLKIRSTKLEDSAMYFCASSEAPGGKTQYFGPGTRLLVL.

The gene calls are TRBV5-4 and TRBJ2-3; 9 bases line up with TRBD2. The CDR3 sequence is 16 residues long. CDR1 is SGHNT and CDR2 is YYREEE in the germline V gene (reference sequence). V was clipped by 4 bases and J by 3 bases; unmatched bases: 9. The CDR3 region has the DNA TGTGCCAGCAGCACCCGGACTAGCGAGTCGACAGATACGCAGTATTTT. This gives the protein CASSTRTSESTDTQYF.

The rearrangement joins TRBV14 to TRBJ2-2; D perhaps matches TRBD1 (6 bases). V gave up 4 bases and J gave up 4 bases, with 13 bases separating them. CDR3 length equals 15 residues. Germline V gene lookup returns CDR1 SGHDN and CDR2 FVKESK. CDR3 loop: CASSLRTVVTGELFF. CDR3 nucleotides: TGTGCCAGCAGCCTTCGGACAGTTGTCACCGGGGAGCTGTTTTTT.

The DNA of the CDR3 is TGTGCCAGCAGCAATTCACCGGGACAGGGTTTCGCAGATACGCAGTATTTT. Protein: CASSNSPGQGFADTQYF. This sequence joins TRBV11-2 and TRBJ2-3; the match to TRBD1 covers 9 bases. Trimming at V came to 5 bases and at J to 4 bases, leaving 13 bases not matched to a gene. The CDR3 consists of 17 residues. The germline V gene encodes CDR1 SGHAT and CDR2 FQNNGV.

The V gene is TRBV6-1, the J gene TRBJ2-7, with D uncertain. CDR1 is MNHNS and CDR2 is SASEGT in the germline V gene. The CDR3 has 14 amino acids. The V and J ends lost 2 bases and 0 bases respectively, with 8 bases between them. The CDR3 sequence: CASSEFSSSYEQYF. The DNA of the CDR3 is TGTGCCAGCAGTGAATTTTCCAGCTCCTACGAGCAGTACTTC.

The chain recombines TRBV6-5 with TRBJ2-2, with D tentatively TRBD1 (6 bases). The CDR3 sequence is 15 residues long. V dropped 5 bases and J dropped 3 bases, with 13 bases sitting between them. Per germline, CDR1 MNHEY and CDR2 SVGAGI. The CDR3 sequence is CASSTFPGDTGELFF. CDR3 nucleotides: TGTGCCAGCAGTACCTTCCCAGGGGACACCGGGGAGCTGTTTTTT.

The V gene is TRBV28, the J gene TRBJ1-4; 7 bases fit TRBD1. Trimming removed 6 bases from V and 3 bases from J; junction bases left unmatched: 7. CDR3 length equals 15 residues. The germline V gene encodes CDR1 MDHEN and CDR2 SYDVKM. CDR3 protein: CASRGGGASNEKLFF. For the CDR3, the DNA is TGTGCCAGCAGAGGAGGGGGCGCTTCTAATGAAAAACTGTTTTTT.

This clone came up a few times. This chain links TRBV11-1 with TRBJ2-1; 13 bases fit TRBD2. CDR1 is SGHAT, CDR2 FQDESV, per germline (reference sequence). This CDR3 comprises 16 residues. The J segment lost 6 bases and the V segment lost 7 bases, leaving 9 bases of the junction unmatched. CDR3 sequence: CASTKLAGGLGNEQFF. For the CDR3, the DNA is TGTGCCAGCACCAAACTAGCGGGGGGGCTCGGCAATGAGCAGTTCTTC.

The chain combines TRBV7-9 with TRBJ1-4; TRBD1 might be the D (6 bases). Germline V CDR1 and CDR2: SEHNR, FQNEAQ (reference sequence). The CDR3 is made up of 14 amino acids. The V gene lost 4 bases and the J gene lost 8 bases, with 14 bases spanning the gap. In DNA form, the CDR3 reads TGTGCCAGCAGCTCTATAGGGGGTATGGAAAAACTGTTTTTT. Encoded protein: CASSSIGGMEKLFF.

This clone was seen more than once but under ten times. This rearrangement joins TRBV19 to TRBJ1-4; D is unresolved. The CDR3 consists of 16 residues. Per the germline V gene, CDR1 is LNHDA and CDR2 is SQIVND (reference sequence). Trimming shortened V by 6 bases and J by 0 bases, and 14 bases separated the two germline ends. The CDR3 bases are TGTGCCAGTAGCGCCGTCACCCGAGCAACTAATGAAAAACTGTTTTTT. This encodes CASSAVTRATNEKLFF.

The CDR3 nucleotides are TGTGCCAGCAGACACCCAGACTGGGGCTACACCTTC. Encoded protein: CASRHPDWGYTF. The J gene is TRBJ1-2, the V gene TRBV6-5; no clear D. The CDR3 spans 12 residues. Looked up from germline, CDR1 is MNHEY and CDR2 is SVGAGI. Trimming removed 6 bases from V and 8 bases from J, with 13 bases in between.

The chain uses TRBV18 and TRBJ2-1; D is unresolved. Trimming took 1 base from V and 4 from J, leaving 5 bases between them. The CDR3 length is 13 residues. CDR1 and CDR2 (germline): KGHSH, LQKENI. The CDR3 is CASSPQTYNEQFF. CDR3 bases: TGTGCCAGCTCACCACAGACTTACAATGAGCAGTTCTTC.

The rearrangement uses TRBV9 and TRBJ2-3, with 9 bases fitting TRBD2. The CDR3 covers 16 residues. Germline CDR1 is SGDLS and CDR2 is YYNGEE. The J segment lost 2 bases and the V segment lost 0 bases, leaving 4 bases of the junction unmatched. As DNA, the CDR3 is TGTGCCAGCAGCGTAGAGAGCGGGGGGACCACAGATACGCAGTATTTT. This encodes CASSVESGGTTDTQYF.

The chain joins TRBV6-1 to TRBJ1-1, with a possible D match to TRBD1 (5 bases). The CDR3 has 11 amino acids. The V gene's germline CDR1 is MNHNS and CDR2 SASEGT. V lost 7 bases, J lost 4 bases, and 7 bases lay in between. The CDR3 reads CASTQATEAFF. CDR3 in DNA: TGTGCCAGCACACAGGCCACTGAAGCTTTCTTT.

V is TRBV5-4 and J is TRBJ2-7; TRBD1 might be the D (6 bases). Germline CDR1 is SGHNT and CDR2 is YYREEE (reference sequence). The CDR3 runs to 13 residues. The germline V and J ends were trimmed by 3 bases and 4 bases, with 11 bases remaining between them. CDR3 in amino acids: CASSSGQSYEQYF. The CDR3 nucleotides read TGTGCCAGCAGCTCCGGACAGAGTTACGAGCAGTACTTC. The full variable domain, with the rest looked up from reference TRBV5-4 and TRBJ2-7, is ETGVTQSPTHLIKTRGQQVTLRCSSQSGHNTVSWYQQALGQGPQFIFQYYREEENGRGNFPPRFSGLQFPNYSSELNVNALELDDSALYLCASSSGQSYEQYFGPGTRLTVT.

This chain links TRBV7-2 with TRBJ2-2, with TRBD2 identical over 7 bases. V lost 5 bases, J lost 4 bases, and 16 bases stayed unmatched. Germline CDR1 SGHTA, CDR2 FQGNSA. The CDR3 runs to 18 residues. In DNA, the CDR3 is TGTGCCAGCAGCACCCGAATGGCCCTACTAGCGACCACCGGGGAGCTGTTTTTT. This translates into CASSTRMALLATTGELFF.

The chain has TRBV2 and TRBJ2-1; possible D gene TRBD1, 5 bases. V was clipped by 10 bases and J by 0 bases, with 10 bases between them. The CDR3 extends over 13 amino acids. CDR1 is SNHLY, CDR2 FYNNEI, per germline. Here the CDR3 reads CATTGGSYNEQFF. DNA for the CDR3: TGTGCCACCACAGGTGGCTCCTACAATGAGCAGTTCTTC.

The chain uses TRBV5-4 and TRBJ2-1; 9 bases align to TRBD2. V was pared by 4 bases and J by 4 bases, with 15 bases of the junction left unmatched. This CDR3 comprises 18 residues. The germline V gene has CDR1 SGHNT and CDR2 YYREEE (reference sequence). The CDR3 DNA follows: TGTGCCAGCAGCGGCGGGGGAGCGGGGGGTATTCTTTACAATGAGCAGTTCTTC. It encodes CASSGGGAGGILYNEQFF. Full variable domain (remainder filled in from reference TRBV5-4 and TRBJ2-1): ETGVTQSPTHLIKTRGQQVTLRCSSQSGHNTVSWYQQALGQGPQFIFQYYREEENGRGNFPPRFSGLQFPNYSSELNVNALELDDSALYLCASSGGGAGGILYNEQFFGPGTRLTVL.

The chain employs TRBV5-4 and TRBJ2-5; D is perhaps TRBD2 (5 bases). The V and J ends lost 0 bases and 6 bases respectively, with 12 bases between them. The CDR3 length is 14 residues. Germline CDR1 SGHNT, CDR2 YYREEE (reference sequence). The CDR3 DNA reads TGTGCCAGCAGCTTGGCCGGGGTTCGGCAGACCCAGTACTTC. It translates to CASSLAGVRQTQYF.

This clone has only a few counts. The CDR3 DNA follows: TGTGCCAGCAGCTTAGCCAGCGGGGGCTCGACAGATACGCAGTATTTT. As protein: CASSLASGGSTDTQYF. The chain couples TRBV7-9 to TRBJ2-3; 8 bases align to TRBD2. V gave up 0 bases and J gave up 3 bases; unmatched junction bases: 5. The CDR3 sequence is 16 residues long. Germline assignment: CDR1 SEHNR and CDR2 FQNEAQ (reference sequence).

The chain recombines TRBV5-5 with TRBJ2-2; the match to TRBD2 covers 9 bases. Germline loops: CDR1 SGHKS, CDR2 YYEKEE (reference sequence). This CDR3 contains 18 residues. The J segment lost 0 bases and the V segment lost 0 bases, leaving 6 bases of the junction unmatched. CDR3 DNA sequence: TGTGCCAGCAGCTTGGAGCCTCTAGCGGGGTCGAACACCGGGGAGCTGTTTTTT. Its protein is CASSLEPLAGSNTGELFF.

CDR3 bases: TGTGCCAGTAGTATGCGATTTAGCGGGGGGGCCCCCTACAATGAGCAGTTCTTC. Protein: CASSMRFSGGAPYNEQFF. The chain couples TRBV19 to TRBJ2-1, with 11 bases that match TRBD2. The CDR3 consists of 18 residues. Germline assignment: CDR1 LNHDA and CDR2 SQIVND (reference sequence). Losses at the gene ends were 3 bases for V and 2 bases for J; bases not matched to a gene: 9.

The gene calls are TRBV5-6 and TRBJ1-2; 7 bases are shared with TRBD1. The germline V gene has CDR1 SGHDT and CDR2 YYEEEE. V lost 4 bases and J lost 8; bases outside the gene matches: 11. This CDR3 spans 14 amino acids. This CDR3 reads CASSPKRQGVGYTF. The CDR3 coding sequence is TGTGCCAGCAGCCCCAAAAGACAGGGAGTGGGCTACACCTTC.

This sequence joins TRBV19 and TRBJ1-1; D is unresolved. The CDR3 contains 12 residues. With 5 bases removed from V and 4 bases from J, the gap between germline ends came to 8 bases. CDR1 is LNHDA and CDR2 is SQIVND in the germline V gene (reference sequence). Here the CDR3 reads CASSEVTTEAFF. CDR3 nucleotides: TGTGCCAGTAGTGAGGTCACCACTGAAGCTTTCTTT.

The CDR3 region has the DNA TGTGCCAGCAGCGCCGGGTTGAGCGGGGCGGGGGGGCAGTACGAGCAGTACTTC. Its translation is CASSAGLSGAGGQYEQYF. V and J are TRBV4-2 and TRBJ2-7; 9 bases agree with TRBD2. Germline V gives CDR1 LGHNA, CDR2 YNFKEQ. The CDR3 sequence is 18 residues long. V was pared by 5 bases and J by 4 bases, with 18 bases of the junction left unmatched.

This clone was seen just once. The V and J genes are TRBV28 and TRBJ1-5; TRBD1 is a possible D gene (6 bases). Germline CDR1 and CDR2: MDHEN and SYDVKM. The CDR3 loop spans 16 amino acids. The germline V and J ends were trimmed by 7 bases and 1 base, with 17 bases remaining between them. CDR3 region: CASTAGGYRSNQPQHF. CDR3 coding DNA: TGTGCCAGCACCGCGGGGGGCTACAGGAGCAATCAGCCCCAGCATTTT.